This T cell receptor beta chain was captured in a study of shared clonotypes between healthy human individuals (dated by TCRdb to the early 2020s). Looking at the study overall: The cohort comprised a couple of women and a few men aged 18 to 49 years. For each donor, CD4 naive and CD4 memory were each given three plates, CD8 naive was given two plates, and CD8 memory was given one plate. To estimate repertoire size and how much clonotypes are shared between individuals, the study performed deep sequencing of blood TCR repertoires from roughly five healthy adults. Libraries were prepared and TCR repertoires were sequenced by different laboratories using diverse techniques, in order to increase sequencing depth and limit assay-specific biases. Between about 0.8 and 9 billion PBMCs per donor were obtained by leukapheresis.

Using the deep immunoSEQ assay, TCR CDR3 regions were amplified from genomic DNA by multiplex PCR. Extracted genomic DNA from each cell subset was spread evenly across all wells of several immunoSEQ 96-well plates, with each plate serving as a replicate. For sorted subsets, about 210 ng of genomic DNA, equivalent to some 30,000 T cell genomes, went into each replicate PCR. The purified libraries were quantified using a Qubit 3.0 fluorometer, sized with a Bioanalyzer 2100, and then quantified again using the KAPA Library Quantification kit. Every immunoSEQ 96-well plate was sequenced on a dedicated single-read 150-cycle Illumina NextSeq 550 flow cell. The source study handled its data this way. The immunoSEQ output contained only junctional sequences without quality scores, so filtering could not match that applied to full-length reads. Sequences were annotated with PyIR, a Python wrapper for IgBLAST v1.9, using IMGT germline references to assign V/J genes and CDR3. Reads were removed for weak V/J assignments (E-value above 1e-6), missing CDR3, stop codons, out-of-frame junctions, or ambiguous translated residues. A V3J clonotype was defined by an identical inferred V gene, J gene, and CDR3 amino acid sequence. Percentage overlap between repertoires was computed as shared unique clonotypes divided by the size of the smaller repertoire. Three approaches were used to assess repertoire richness: RTK rarefaction, the Chao1 estimator, and Recon v2.1 estimates of unobserved clonotypes. Generation probabilities were computed with OLGA for all TCRbeta clonotypes obtained by the gDNA method from several donors. TCRdb retrieved this table from immuneACCESS and kept in-frame rearrangements only. Not all clones are present; in checked studies, unresolved V genes account for under half, and no reason is known for the remainder. V and J calls and clone size are given by that table; D and trimming were obtained from the DNA. The sample profile shows about 2.2 million clones; 85% to 95% of them were found once. The ten largest clones capture roughly 1.8% of the sample.

The full study reports these points: Even with the large sequencing depth, rarefaction of the sorted-subset datasets indicated that sequencing was incomplete. Because the study included only a small number of donors, the genetic and exposure-history diversity represented was limited. Clonotypes shared by all four sorted-subset donors showed higher generation probabilities than non-shared clonotypes. Pairwise subsampling led to the expectation that sequencing depth would affect the degree of clonotype sharing among donors. Approximately 5% of naive CD4, roughly 3.5% of naive CD8, 2.3% of memory CD4, and 0.35% to 0.4% of memory CD8 clonotypes were shared across several donors. Sampling was restricted to blood, and TCR repertoires in tissue are likely to differ from TCR repertoires in blood. Larger estimated clonotype richness was generally found for naive subsets than for memory subsets.

To note about this clone: Its binding antigen is unknown. No base quality information exists; no much larger clone differs at one position. The same CDR3 is also encoded by other DNA sequences in this sample.

The CDR3 measures 13 amino acids from cysteine to phenylalanine. Only the CDR3 region is kept as DNA, spanning 39 bases read in frame from base 1. V was cut back by 9 bases and J by 0 bases, leaving a gap of 9 bases between them. CDR1 and CDR2 are read off the germline V gene (reference sequence) as MNHEY and SMNVEV. CD8 naive samples consisted of CD45RO-negative cells that were positively selected for CCR7, yielding a CD45RA+CCR7+ population without TemRA cells. The donors were healthy, HIV-negative adults with no recently reported acute infections or vaccinations. Every donor was a Caucasian adult residing in Nashville, Tennessee, USA. After blood collection by leukapheresis, PBMCs were isolated using Ficoll-Histopaque density gradient centrifugation and then cryopreserved in the vapor phase of liquid nitrogen. Analytical flow cytometry was used to check the purity and quantity of each magnetically sorted T cell population. Genomic DNA was isolated from every sorted fraction and measured by UV absorbance on a Nanodrop 2000c.

The clonotype originates from a man aged 18-30 years in good health. Some clones in this sample may be carry-over from other donors' samples. The rearrangement joined TRBV27 to TRBJ1-5; no D segment can be confidently identified. The sequencing sample was made of naive CD8+ T cells from PBMCs. What this sample's cell subset or site label stands for: CD45RA+CCR7+. For the CDR3, the sequence is CASSDYSNQPQHF. The bases are TGTGCCAGTTCGGACTATAGCAATCAGCCCCAGCATTTT.